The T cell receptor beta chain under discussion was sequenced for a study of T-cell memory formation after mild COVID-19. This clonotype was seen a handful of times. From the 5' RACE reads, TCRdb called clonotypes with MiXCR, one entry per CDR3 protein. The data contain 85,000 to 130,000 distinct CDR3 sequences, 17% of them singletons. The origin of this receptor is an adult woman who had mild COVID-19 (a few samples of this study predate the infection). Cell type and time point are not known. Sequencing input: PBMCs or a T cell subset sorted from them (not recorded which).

The CDR3 bases are TGTGCCAGCAGCCTCAATCCAGAGGACATTCAGTACTTC. Residues: CASSLNPEDIQYF. The chain joins TRBV7-7 to TRBJ2-4; D unresolved. In germline, CDR1 is SSHAT, CDR2 FNYEAQ (reference sequence). V was cut by 5 bases and J by 8 bases, with 13 bases left in between. The CDR3 is 13 amino acids.